This T cell receptor beta chain came from a study of blood T cell repertoires in COVID-19. Study-level information: Acute and convalescent COVID-19 samples came from the United States, Italy and Spain. Sources were T cells, B-cell-depleted T cells, or PBMCs; the material itself was cDNA or gDNA.

As processed by the authors: Researchers report that nucleated cell counts were estimated from reference gene primer amplification. Profiling relied on immunoSEQ multiplex PCR, and the TCRdb table lists in-frame clones only, not all of them. V and J calls and clone size are given by that table; D and trimming were obtained from the DNA. Here the sample spans approximately 120,000 clones, nearly 85% being singletons. This receptor was identified in a woman in her fifties or sixties with acute or convalescent COVID-19. The sequencing sample was made of peripheral blood.

The CDR3 region has the DNA TGCGCCAGCAGCTCCCTTGGCGGGGGCACTGAAGCTTTCTTT. Translated, it gives CASSSLGGGTEAFF. The chain employs TRBV5-1 and TRBJ1-1; D is perhaps TRBD1 (5 bases). Germline V CDR1 and CDR2: SGHRS, YFSETQ. The CDR3 has 14 residues. Trimming cost V 3 bases and J 4 bases, with 13 bases left between them.